Following are 10 T cell receptor beta chains from one sample sequenced in a study of T cell responses to AZD1222 COVID-19 vaccine (TCRdb year 2021). The method behind the library was the immunoSEQ multiplex PCR assay. TCRdb carries this immuneACCESS record with in-frame sequences only. Its versions omit some clonotypes, under half of them owing to an unresolved V gene in the studies checked, with the rest unexplained. This sample lists 150,000 to 180,000 clones; about 87% were detected once. The ten largest account for 2.5% to 4% of the sample. The time point label, read with the paper, signifies: baseline before first vaccination. The material was peripheral blood, obtained on day 0 of AZD1222 vaccination. The receptors derive from an adult in good health.

This clone was counted once. The gene calls are TRBV5-4 and TRBJ2-1; possibly TRBD2 for D (6 bases). The V gene lost 4 bases and the J gene lost 6 bases, with 23 bases spanning the gap. This CDR3 contains 17 residues. CDR1 SGHNT and CDR2 YYREEE come from the germline V gene (reference sequence). As DNA, the CDR3 is TGTGCCAGCAGCATCGGGGCCGGGACTCGAATCTCCAATGAGCAGTTCTTC. It yields the protein CASSIGAGTRISNEQFF.

The rearrangement links TRBV7-2 to TRBJ1-2, with D unclear. The germline V gene encodes CDR1 SGHTA and CDR2 FQGNSA. Trimming took off 0 bases at V and 8 bases at J, with 7 bases between the two ends. This CDR3 spans 12 amino acids. The CDR3 region has the DNA TGTGCCAGCAGCTTAGCTAGGTGGGGCTACACCTTC. Translation gives CASSLARWGYTF.

V and J are TRBV4-1 and TRBJ2-2; the match to TRBD1 covers 8 bases. The CDR3 totals 16 residues. CDR1 MGHRA and CDR2 YSYEKL come from the germline V gene. With 4 bases clipped from V and 1 base from J, the junction kept 5 bases outside the gene matches. The CDR3 sequence: CASSRGDRRNTGELFF. The CDR3 region has the DNA TGCGCCAGCAGCCGCGGGGACAGGAGGAACACCGGGGAGCTGTTTTTT.

The chain is built from TRBV15 and TRBJ2-7, with D possibly being TRBD1 (5 bases). Germline CDR1 is LNHNV and CDR2 is YYDKDF (reference sequence). V lost 5 bases, J lost 5 bases, and 7 bases lay in between. The CDR3 length is 11 residues. In nucleotides, the CDR3 is TGTGCCACCAGCCTACAGGACGAGCAGTACTTC. It specifies CATSLQDEQYF.

The chain links TRBV29-1 to TRBJ1-2, with D possibly matching TRBD1 (6 bases). Germline CDR1 is SQVTM and CDR2 is ANQGSEA. V was shortened by 4 bases and J by 2 bases, with 17 bases between the two germline ends. This CDR3 has 15 amino acids. The CDR3 here is CSVALGQGKNYGYTF. For the CDR3, the DNA is TGCAGCGTTGCCCTGGGGCAGGGGAAAAACTATGGCTACACCTTC. The full variable domain, with the rest looked up from reference TRBV29-1 and TRBJ1-2, is SAVISQKPSRDICQRGTSLTIQCQVDSQVTMMFWYRQQPGQSLTLIATANQGSEATYESGFVIDKFPISRPNLTFSTLTVSNMSPEDSSIYLCSVALGQGKNYGYTFGSGTRLTVV.

The CDR3 sequence is CAISEQRGNTEAFF. The CDR3 bases are TGTGCCATCAGTGAGCAGCGGGGGAACACTGAAGCTTTCTTT. The V call is TRBV10-3, the J call TRBJ1-1, with D unresolved. V was trimmed by 2 bases and J by 1 base, leaving 8 bases between them. This CDR3 has 14 residues. From germline, CDR1 is ENHRY and CDR2 SYGVKD.

The chain couples TRBV2 to TRBJ2-7, with a weak D call TRBD1 (5 bases). There are 12 residues in the CDR3. Germline values: CDR1 SNHLY, CDR2 FYNNEI. Trimming cost V 5 bases and J 3 bases, with 8 bases left between them. CDR3 sequence reads: CASSTDSYEQYF. The CDR3 bases are TGTGCCAGCAGTACAGACAGCTACGAGCAGTACTTC.

The chain has TRBV7-2 and TRBJ1-2; tentatively, D is TRBD1 (5 bases). CDR3 size: 14 residues. Deletions cut 7 bases from V and 7 bases from J, with 19 bases between. Germline CDR1 is SGHTA and CDR2 is FQGNSA. This CDR3 is CASTSSGQGGGYTF. In DNA form, the CDR3 reads TGTGCCAGCACCTCATCTGGGCAGGGTGGTGGCTACACCTTC.

This rearrangement joins TRBV24-1 to TRBJ2-3, with a possible D match to TRBD2 (7 bases). The CDR3 totals 14 residues. Trimming cost V 10 bases and J 0 bases, with 13 bases left between them. CDR1 is KGHDR and CDR2 is SFDVKD in the germline V gene. The CDR3 DNA follows: TGTGCCACATCGAGGGGGGGGAGCACAGATACGCAGTATTTT. Translation: CATSRGGSTDTQYF.

The chain uses TRBV2 and TRBJ1-3; no reliable D call. Trimming stripped 4 bases from V and 3 bases from J, with 7 bases between. This CDR3 has 13 amino acids. CDR1 and CDR2 (germline): SNHLY, FYNNEI. CDR3 nucleotide sequence: TGTGCCAGCAGTGCAGAGATTGGAAACACCATATATTTT. Translated, it gives CASSAEIGNTIYF.